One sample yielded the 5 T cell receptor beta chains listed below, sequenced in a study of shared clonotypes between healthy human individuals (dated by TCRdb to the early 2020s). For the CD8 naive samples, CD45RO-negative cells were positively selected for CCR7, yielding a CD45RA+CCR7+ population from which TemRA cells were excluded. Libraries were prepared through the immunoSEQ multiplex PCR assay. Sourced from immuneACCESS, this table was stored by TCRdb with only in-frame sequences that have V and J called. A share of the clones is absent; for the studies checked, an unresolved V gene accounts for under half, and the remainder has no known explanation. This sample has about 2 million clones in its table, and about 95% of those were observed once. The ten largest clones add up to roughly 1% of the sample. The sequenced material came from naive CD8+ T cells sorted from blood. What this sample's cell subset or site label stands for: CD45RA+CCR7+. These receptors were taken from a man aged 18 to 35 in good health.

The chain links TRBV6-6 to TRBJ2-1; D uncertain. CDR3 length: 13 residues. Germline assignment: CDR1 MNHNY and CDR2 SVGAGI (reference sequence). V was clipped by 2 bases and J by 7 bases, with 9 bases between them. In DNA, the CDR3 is TGTGCCAGCAGTTACCGGGTGGGAAATGAGCAGTTCTTC. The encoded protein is CASSYRVGNEQFF.

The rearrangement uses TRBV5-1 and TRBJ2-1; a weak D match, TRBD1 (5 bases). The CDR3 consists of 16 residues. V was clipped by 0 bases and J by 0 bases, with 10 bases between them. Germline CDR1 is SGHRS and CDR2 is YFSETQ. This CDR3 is CASSLVLDSSYNEQFF. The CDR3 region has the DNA TGCGCCAGCAGCTTGGTATTAGACAGCTCCTACAATGAGCAGTTCTTC.

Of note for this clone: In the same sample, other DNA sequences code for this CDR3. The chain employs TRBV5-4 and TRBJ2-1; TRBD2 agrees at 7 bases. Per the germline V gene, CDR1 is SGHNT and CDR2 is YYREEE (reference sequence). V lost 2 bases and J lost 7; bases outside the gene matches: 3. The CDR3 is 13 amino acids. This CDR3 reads CASSFTGGNEQFF. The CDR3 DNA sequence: TGTGCCAGCAGCTTTACGGGGGGTAATGAGCAGTTCTTC.

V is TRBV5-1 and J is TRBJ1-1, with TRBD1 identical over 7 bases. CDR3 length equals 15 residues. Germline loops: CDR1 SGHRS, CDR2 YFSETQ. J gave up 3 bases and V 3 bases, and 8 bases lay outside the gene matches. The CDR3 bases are TGCGCCAGCAGCTCCTGGACAGGTGAATACACTGAAGCTTTCTTT. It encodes CASSSWTGEYTEAFF.

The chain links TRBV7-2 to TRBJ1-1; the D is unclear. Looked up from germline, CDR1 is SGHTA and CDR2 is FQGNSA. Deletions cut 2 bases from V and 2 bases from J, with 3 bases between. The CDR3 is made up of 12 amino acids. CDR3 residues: CASSLHNTEAFF. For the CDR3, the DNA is TGTGCCAGCAGCTTACACAACACTGAAGCTTTCTTT.